One and the same sample provided the 30 T cell receptor beta chains below, sequenced in a study of read filtering for tumor transcriptome and immune sequencing. This library used roughly 400 ng RNA and molecular barcoded adaptors spanning alpha/delta and beta/gamma chains. TCRdb reprocessed the reads with MiXCR, giving one entry per CDR3 protein. The repertoire holds about 50,000 distinct CDR3 sequences, less than 20% seen once, with roughly 14% in the top ten. Sample: a population of CD138-negative cells sorted from bone marrow. These receptors came from a donor older than 35 with multiple myeloma.

This clonotype was detected ten times or more. The rearrangement joins TRBV20-1 to TRBJ2-7; no clear D. V lost 2 bases, J lost 7 bases, and 9 bases lay in between. The CDR3 totals 11 residues. Germline V gene sequence: CDR1 DFQATT, CDR2 SNEGSKA (reference sequence). The CDR3 sequence is CSARQDLEQYF. CDR3 nucleotides: TGCAGTGCTAGACAGGATCTGGAGCAGTACTTC.

This clonotype was found many times. The gene calls are TRBV13 and TRBJ2-1; D assignment may be TRBD1 or TRBD2 (5 bases each). The CDR3 runs 15 residues. Trimming cost V 2 bases and J 7 bases, with 15 bases left between them. Per the germline V gene, CDR1 is PRHDT and CDR2 is FYEKMQ (reference sequence). The CDR3 bases are TGTGCCAGCAGCTTAACCCCTAGCAGGGTGAATGAGCAGTTCTTC. This encodes CASSLTPSRVNEQFF.

In this sample, this clonotype turned up many times. J is TRBJ2-7 and V is TRBV7-9; D perhaps matches TRBD1 (6 bases). V shed 3 bases and J shed 3 bases, with 18 bases lying between them. This CDR3 has 16 residues. Germline CDR1 SEHNR, CDR2 FQNEAQ (reference sequence). This CDR3 reads CASSFHQGRKIYEQYF. In DNA form, the CDR3 reads TGTGCCAGCAGCTTTCACCAGGGGCGAAAGATCTACGAGCAGTACTTC.

This clonotype appeared many times. The V gene is TRBV12-3 or TRBV12-4, the J gene TRBJ1-2; D remains ambiguous. V was pared by 5 bases and J by 6 bases, with 7 bases between. This CDR3 is built from 11 residues. The CDR3 DNA sequence: TGTGCCAGCAGTACAGTAGATGGCTACACCTTC. Protein sequence: CASSTVDGYTF.

This clonotype showed up just a few times. A read error is possible here, since a much larger clone lies one base away. The chain has TRBV7-2 and TRBJ2-5; possible D gene TRBD2, 6 bases. Germline V CDR1 and CDR2: SGHTA, FQGNSA. The CDR3 loop spans 14 amino acids. The CDR3 protein is CACSLSSAQETQYF. DNA of the CDR3: TGTGCCTGCAGCCTCTCTAGCGCCCAAGAGACCCAGTACTTC.

This clonotype showed up many times. This chain links TRBV10-2 with TRBJ2-5; D is uncertain. Trimming removed 0 bases from V and 5 bases from J, with 7 bases in between. Germline CDR1 WSHSY, CDR2 SAAADI. This CDR3 is built from 13 residues. CDR3 loop: CASSESLGETQYF. The CDR3 bases are TGCGCCAGCAGTGAGTCGCTTGGGGAGACCCAGTACTTC.

This clonotype has ten or more counts. V and J are TRBV28 and TRBJ1-2; D is possibly TRBD1 (5 bases). Trimming pared 4 bases from V and 4 bases from J, leaving 10 bases between. This CDR3 spans 13 amino acids. Germline V gives CDR1 MDHEN, CDR2 SYDVKM. The CDR3 spells CASSSPDSYGYTF. The CDR3 bases are TGTGCCAGCAGTTCTCCTGACAGCTATGGCTACACCTTC.

A few counts support this clonotype. The rearrangement links TRBV20-1 to TRBJ2-1, with 9 nucleotides matching TRBD2. This CDR3 has 15 amino acids. Germline CDR1 DFQATT, CDR2 SNEGSKA (reference sequence). V shed 0 bases, J shed 5 bases, and the junction held 5 bases outside the gene matches. The CDR3 nucleotides read TGCAGTGCTAGAGATCTAGCGGGACACCACAATGAGCAGTTCTTC. It encodes CSARDLAGHHNEQFF.

Concerning this clonotype itself: A much larger clone sits a single nucleotide away, making a read error possible. Lacking the conserved final phenylalanine or tryptophan, this CDR3 likely reflects a read error. The chain is built from TRBV9 and TRBJ2-2; D remains ambiguous. CDR1 is SGDLS, CDR2 YYNGEE, per germline. The CDR3 consists of 14 residues. The V end lost 0 bases, the J end lost 4 bases, and 7 bases lay between the germline ends. CDR3 sequence: CASSVGQFTGELFL. The CDR3 region has the DNA TGTGCCAGCAGCGTAGGGCAGTTCACCGGGGAGCTGTTTCTT.

This clonotype was counted ten times or more. V usage is TRBV28 and J usage is TRBJ2-7; 9 bases are a match to TRBD2. With 2 bases clipped from V and 2 bases from J, the junction kept 1 base outside the gene matches. Germline V gene data show CDR1 as MDHEN and CDR2 as SYDVKM. This CDR3 has 14 amino acids. The CDR3 nucleotides read TGTGCCAGCAGTTTAGCGGGAGGGGCCTACGAGCAGTACTTC. It is translated as CASSLAGGAYEQYF.

This clonotype was seen ten or more times. A clone one base away is much larger, so this may be a read error. This rearrangement joins TRBV20-1 to TRBJ2-1; 8 bases align to TRBD1. The CDR3 runs 13 residues. Looked up from germline, CDR1 is DFQATT and CDR2 is SNEGSKA (reference sequence). The CDR3 bases are TGCAGTGCTCCCCGGACAGGGAGGAATGAGCAGTCCTTC. It specifies CSAPRTGRNEQSF.

In this sample, this clonotype turned up many times. V usage is TRBV5-1 and J usage is TRBJ2-6; TRBD1 might be the D (6 bases). The CDR3 runs 17 residues. Between the trimmed V and J ends, which lost 4 bases and 0 bases, there was a span of 14 bases. The germline V gene encodes CDR1 SGHRS and CDR2 YFSETQ. In DNA form, the CDR3 reads TGCGCCAGCAGCACGATGACAGGTCCCTCTGGGGCCAACGTCCTGACTTTC. Translating gives CASSTMTGPSGANVLTF.

Worth noting for this clonotype: A much larger clone sits a single nucleotide away, making a read error possible. This chain joins TRBV20-1 and TRBJ1-1, with D unresolved. Germline assignment: CDR1 DFQATT and CDR2 SNEGSKA (reference sequence). The CDR3 totals 15 residues. Trimming pared 0 bases from V and 4 bases from J, leaving 15 bases between. The DNA for the CDR3 is TGCAGTGCTAGAGAAGGGAGTCAAAGCAGCACTGAAGCTTTCTTT. Its translation is CSAREGSQSSTEAFF.

A word on this clonotype: A much larger clone differs by one base, so this may be a read error. The chain couples TRBV28 to TRBJ2-1; possibly TRBD1 or TRBD2 for D (5 bases each). This CDR3 is built from 16 residues. Per the germline V gene, CDR1 is MDHEN and CDR2 is SYDVKM. Trimming shortened V by 5 bases and J by 1 base, and 15 bases separated the two germline ends. CDR3 in amino acids: CASSATGTASYNEQFF. The CDR3 DNA follows: TGTGCCAGCAGTGCTACTGGGACGGCATCCTACAATGAGCAGTTCTTC.

This clonotype was picked up many times. The V and J genes are TRBV19 and TRBJ2-5; no clear D. Trimming stripped 4 bases from V and 2 bases from J, with 14 bases between. This CDR3 comprises 15 residues. Germline V lookup: CDR1 LNHDA, CDR2 SQIVND (reference sequence). The CDR3 protein is CASSKVELGQETQYF. The CDR3 DNA reads as TGTGCCAGTAGTAAGGTCGAGCTGGGGCAAGAGACCCAGTACTTC.

Details on this clonotype: This likely reflects a read error, since a far larger clone is one base away. The chain combines TRBV6-5 with TRBJ1-1; D uncertain. V was clipped by 8 bases and J by 3 bases, with 19 bases between them. Germline-derived CDR1 and CDR2 are MNHEY and SVGAGI. The CDR3 is made up of 15 amino acids. The CDR3 sequence: CASCSPEGWDTEAFF. CDR3 coding DNA: TGTGCCAGCTGCTCCCCCGAGGGTTGGGACACTGAAGCTTTCTTT.

This clonotype was seen repeatedly, ten times or more. The gene calls are TRBV20-1 and TRBJ2-2, with 10 bases matching TRBD2. Germline V CDR1 and CDR2: DFQATT, SNEGSKA (reference sequence). This CDR3 is 16 amino acids long. V trimming: 0 bases; J trimming: 5 bases; junction bases outside the gene matches: 6. The CDR3 DNA is TGCAGTGCTAGAGACGTGGCTAGCGGGGGTACCGGGGAGCTGTTTTTT. Amino acids: CSARDVASGGTGELFF.

The CDR3 protein is CASSPRGQTDSYNEQFF. DNA for the CDR3: TGTGCCAGCAGCCCAAGGGGGCAGACGGACTCCTACAATGAGCAGTTCTTC. The chain has TRBV7-8 and TRBJ2-1, with 7 nucleotides matching TRBD1. V was clipped by 5 bases and J by 0 bases; unmatched bases: 10. CDR1 and CDR2 (germline): SGHVS, FQNEAQ. This CDR3 is built from 17 residues.

This clonotype occurred many times. The chain carries TRBV5-1 and TRBJ2-7, with 7 positions matching TRBD2. This CDR3 region has 14 residues. The junction had 10 bases not matched to a gene; V was cut back by 6 bases and J by 4 bases. Germline assignment: CDR1 SGHRS and CDR2 YFSETQ. The CDR3 here is CASTVDGGGYEQYF. The CDR3, as DNA: TGCGCCAGCACAGTGGATGGCGGGGGTTACGAGCAGTACTTC.

This clonotype was found many times. The chain couples TRBV20-1 to TRBJ2-5, with 7 bases that match TRBD2. The V and J ends lost 2 bases and 2 bases, in that order; junction bases with no gene match: 8. Germline lookup yields CDR1 DFQATT and CDR2 SNEGSKA (reference sequence). CDR3 length equals 15 residues. In DNA, the CDR3 is TGCAGTGCTAGAAGTAGGCTAGCGGTACAAGAGACCCAGTACTTC. This gives the protein CSARSRLAVQETQYF.

This clonotype was observed at least ten times. This chain links TRBV20-1 with TRBJ2-3; 10 bases are shared with TRBD2. V lost 4 bases to trimming and J lost 5 bases; unmatched junction nucleotides: 9. The germline V gene encodes CDR1 DFQATT and CDR2 SNEGSKA (reference sequence). The CDR3 sequence is 15 residues long. CDR3 in amino acids: CSAIVLAGVIDTQYF. As DNA, the CDR3 is TGCAGTGCTATCGTGCTAGCGGGAGTGATAGATACGCAGTATTTT.

This clonotype appeared many times. The V call is TRBV7-9, the J call TRBJ2-5; D is ambiguous. The germline CDR1 and CDR2 sequences are SEHNR and FQNEAQ (reference sequence). CDR3 length equals 13 residues. V dropped 1 base and J dropped 6 bases, with 9 bases sitting between them. CDR3 nucleotides: TGTGCCAGCAGCTTAGAAGGCAGGCAGACCCAGTACTTC. Translating it yields CASSLEGRQTQYF.

This clonotype has only a few counts. The chain carries TRBV12-3 or TRBV12-4 and TRBJ1-3, with D possibly matching TRBD1 (6 bases). This CDR3 comprises 14 residues. V was pared by 5 bases and J by 4 bases, with 12 bases between. CDR3 loop: CASSTTGSGNTIYF. The CDR3 DNA reads as TGTGCCAGCAGTACCACAGGGTCCGGAAACACCATATATTTT.

This clonotype was picked up many times. The chain recombines TRBV20-1 with TRBJ2-4; a weak D match, TRBD1 (5 bases). The CDR3 is 16 amino acids. The germline V and J ends were trimmed by 5 bases and 0 bases, with 17 bases remaining between them. Germline CDR1 DFQATT, CDR2 SNEGSKA (reference sequence). In DNA form, the CDR3 reads TGCAGTGCTTCAAGACAGAGCCCGGGAGCCAAAAACATTCAGTACTTC. Amino acid sequence: CSASRQSPGAKNIQYF.

This clonotype came up many times. The CDR3 nucleotides read TGCAGTGCTTTAGGGGTAAACCAAGAGACCCAGTACTTC. Protein sequence: CSALGVNQETQYF. This chain joins TRBV20-1 and TRBJ2-5, with D possibly matching TRBD1 (5 bases). Germline values: CDR1 DFQATT, CDR2 SNEGSKA (reference sequence). This CDR3 is built from 13 residues. V was pared by 5 bases and J by 0 bases, with 10 bases between.

This clonotype occurred a few times. The gene calls are TRBV10-3 and TRBJ2-3, with 11 bases aligning to TRBD2. J was trimmed by 0 bases and V by 4 bases; bases with no gene match: 6. The CDR3 covers 17 residues. The V gene's germline CDR1 is ENHRY and CDR2 SYGVKD. CDR3 in amino acids: CAISGGRLAGSTDTQYF. The CDR3, as DNA: TGTGCCATCAGTGGGGGGCGACTAGCGGGGAGCACAGATACGCAGTATTTT.

Details on this clonotype: A read error likely explains this, since a far larger clone differs by one base. The J gene is TRBJ1-4, the V gene TRBV5-5; weak D call: TRBD1 (5 bases). With the DNA end fitting TRBJ2-3 better, the J assignment may be wrong. Germline CDR1 is SGHKS and CDR2 is YYEKEE (reference sequence). CDR3 length equals 14 residues. In nucleotides, the CDR3 is TGTGCCAGCGGCTTGGGCAGGGTGGCAGATACGCAGTATTTT. Translating it yields CASGLGRVADTQYF.

The table lists this clonotype with many counts. This rearrangement joins TRBV20-1 to TRBJ2-3, with D maybe TRBD2 (5 bases). V was clipped by 3 bases and J by 1 base, with 11 bases between them. Looked up from germline, CDR1 is DFQATT and CDR2 is SNEGSKA (reference sequence). The CDR3 length is 14 residues. For the CDR3, the DNA is TGCAGTGCTAGCGACACCGGGGGCACAGATACGCAGTATTTT. Translating gives CSASDTGGTDTQYF.

This clonotype was found a few times. J is TRBJ1-3 and V is TRBV29-1; D uncertain. CDR3 size: 12 residues. Per germline, CDR1 SQVTM and CDR2 ANQGSEA. Trimming left V 4 bases short and J 2 bases short, with 6 bases between. The CDR3, as DNA: TGCAGCGTTGGAGACGCTGGAAACACCATATATTTT. Translated, it gives CSVGDAGNTIYF.

This clonotype was detected a few times. The CDR3 DNA reads TGTGCCACCAGTGACGTCGCCAAGGGTGAGCAGTTCTTC. Translating it yields CATSDVAKGEQFF. This chain joins TRBV24-1 and TRBJ2-1; D uncertain. The V gene's germline CDR1 is KGHDR and CDR2 SFDVKD. This CDR3 has 13 residues. V lost 4 bases to trimming and J lost 9 bases, with 12 bases between them.